The clone carrying this T cell receptor beta chain turned up a few times. The data derive from a study of human T cells and chemical hapten exposure. Specified time point: pre-sensitization, week 0. Treatment reported: therapeutic diphenylcyclopropenone sensitization with weekly scalp DPC. TCRdb independently ran MiXCR on the RACE reads; one entry per CDR3 protein. The repertoire holds approximately 370,000 distinct CDR3 sequences, with 5.5% as singletons. With 7 bases removed from V and 7 bases from J, the gap between germline ends came to 14 bases. Germline V gives CDR1 MDHEN, CDR2 SYDVKM. This CDR3 contains 12 residues.

This chain joins TRBV28 and TRBJ2-7; tentative D call: TRBD1 (6 bases). The origin of this receptor is a woman aged 18-35 years with alopecia areata. Some clones in this sample may be carry-over from other donors' samples. The material sequenced was whole blood, taken in connection with sensitization to the hapten diphenylcyclopropenone (DPC). The chain's CDR3 is CASNTGSREQYF. The CDR3 nucleotides are TGTGCCAGCAACACAGGGTCACGAGAGCAGTACTTC.